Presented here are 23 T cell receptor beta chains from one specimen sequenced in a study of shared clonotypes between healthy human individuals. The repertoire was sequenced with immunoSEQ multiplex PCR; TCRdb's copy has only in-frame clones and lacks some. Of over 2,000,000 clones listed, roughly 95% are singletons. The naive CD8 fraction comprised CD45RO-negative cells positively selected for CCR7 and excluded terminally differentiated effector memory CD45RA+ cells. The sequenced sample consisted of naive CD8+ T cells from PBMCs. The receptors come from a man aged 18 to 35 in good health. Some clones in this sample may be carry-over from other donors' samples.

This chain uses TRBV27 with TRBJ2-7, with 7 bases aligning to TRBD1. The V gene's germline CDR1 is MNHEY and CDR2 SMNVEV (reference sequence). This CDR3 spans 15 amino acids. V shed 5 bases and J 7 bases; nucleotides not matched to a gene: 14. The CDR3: CASSLRQGWLGEQYF. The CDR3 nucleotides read TGTGCCAGCAGTCTGAGACAGGGTTGGTTGGGGGAGCAGTACTTC.

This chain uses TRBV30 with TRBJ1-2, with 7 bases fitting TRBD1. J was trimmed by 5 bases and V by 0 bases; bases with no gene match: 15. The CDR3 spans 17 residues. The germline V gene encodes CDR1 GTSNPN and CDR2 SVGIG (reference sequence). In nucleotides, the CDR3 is TGTGCCTGGAGTGTACCGGGTGAGGGGGCGAATTCGTATGGCTACACCTTC. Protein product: CAWSVPGEGANSYGYTF.

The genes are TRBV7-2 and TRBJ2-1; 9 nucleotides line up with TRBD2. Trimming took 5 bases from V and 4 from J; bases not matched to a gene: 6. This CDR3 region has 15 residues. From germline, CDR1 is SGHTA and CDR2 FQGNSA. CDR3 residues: CASSPGTSLYNEQFF. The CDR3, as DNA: TGTGCCAGCAGCCCCGGGACTAGCCTATACAATGAGCAGTTCTTC.

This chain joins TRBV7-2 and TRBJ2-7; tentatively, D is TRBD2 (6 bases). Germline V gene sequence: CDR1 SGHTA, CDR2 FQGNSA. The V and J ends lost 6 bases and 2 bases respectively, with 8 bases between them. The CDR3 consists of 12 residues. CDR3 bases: TGTGCCAGCAGTGGAGGGACCTACGAGCAGTACTTC. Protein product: CASSGGTYEQYF.

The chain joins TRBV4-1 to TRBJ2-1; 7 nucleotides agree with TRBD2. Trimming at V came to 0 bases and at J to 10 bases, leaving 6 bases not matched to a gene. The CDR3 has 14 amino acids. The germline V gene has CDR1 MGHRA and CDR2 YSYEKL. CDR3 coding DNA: TGCGCCAGCAGCCAAGATCTTGGGGGAGGGGAGCAGTTCTTC. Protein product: CASSQDLGGGEQFF.

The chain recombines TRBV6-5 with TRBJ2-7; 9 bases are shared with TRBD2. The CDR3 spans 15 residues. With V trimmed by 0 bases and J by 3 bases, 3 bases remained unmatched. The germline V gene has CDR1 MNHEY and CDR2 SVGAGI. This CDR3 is CASSYSAGGLYEQYF. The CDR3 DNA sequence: TGTGCCAGCAGTTACTCTGCGGGAGGGCTCTACGAGCAGTACTTC.

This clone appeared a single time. The CDR3 nucleotides are TGTGCCAGCAGCTTAGTCGCCAGCCCCTCCTACGAGCAGTACTTC. Amino acid sequence: CASSLVASPSYEQYF. The genes are TRBV7-6 and TRBJ2-7, with D unresolved. Trimming stripped 1 base from V and 0 bases from J, with 10 bases between. Germline-derived CDR1 and CDR2 are SGHVS and FNYEAQ. The CDR3 covers 15 residues.

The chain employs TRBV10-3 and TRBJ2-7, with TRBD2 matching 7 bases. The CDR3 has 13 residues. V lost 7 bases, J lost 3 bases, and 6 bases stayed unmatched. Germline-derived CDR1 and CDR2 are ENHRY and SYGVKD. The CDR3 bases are TGTGCCATCACTACTAGCGAGAACTACGAGCAGTACTTC. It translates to CAITTSENYEQYF.

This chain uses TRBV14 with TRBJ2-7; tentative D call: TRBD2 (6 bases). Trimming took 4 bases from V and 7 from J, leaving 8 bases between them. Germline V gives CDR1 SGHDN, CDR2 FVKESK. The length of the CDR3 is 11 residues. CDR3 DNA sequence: TGTGCCAGCAGCCTAGGACTAGAGCAGTACTTC. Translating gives CASSLGLEQYF. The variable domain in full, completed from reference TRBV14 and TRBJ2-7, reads EAGVTQFPSHSVIEKGQTVTLRCDPISGHDNLYWYRRVMGKEIKFLLHFVKESKQDESGMPNNRFLAERTGGTYSTLKVQPAELEDSGVYFCASSLGLEQYFGPGTRLTVT.

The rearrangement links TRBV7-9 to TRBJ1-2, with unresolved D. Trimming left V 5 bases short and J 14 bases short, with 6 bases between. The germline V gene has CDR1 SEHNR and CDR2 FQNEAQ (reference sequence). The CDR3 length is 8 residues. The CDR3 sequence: CASSTWTF. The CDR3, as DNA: TGTGCCAGCAGCACATGGACCTTC.

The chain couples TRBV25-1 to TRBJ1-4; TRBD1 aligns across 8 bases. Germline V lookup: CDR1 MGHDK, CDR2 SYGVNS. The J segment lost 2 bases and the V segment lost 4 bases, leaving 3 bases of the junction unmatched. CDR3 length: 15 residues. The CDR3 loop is CASSARQGTNEKLFF. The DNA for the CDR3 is TGTGCCAGCAGTGCCCGACAGGGGACTAATGAAAAACTGTTTTTT.

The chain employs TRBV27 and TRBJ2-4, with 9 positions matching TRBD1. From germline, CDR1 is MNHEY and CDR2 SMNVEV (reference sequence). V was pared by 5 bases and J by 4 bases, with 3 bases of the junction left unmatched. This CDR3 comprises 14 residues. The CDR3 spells CASSLGTGKNIQYF. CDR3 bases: TGTGCCAGCAGTCTCGGGACAGGGAAAAACATTCAGTACTTC.

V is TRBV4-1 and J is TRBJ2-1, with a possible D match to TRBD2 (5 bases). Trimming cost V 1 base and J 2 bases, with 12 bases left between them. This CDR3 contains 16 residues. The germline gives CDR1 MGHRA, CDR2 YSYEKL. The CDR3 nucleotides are TGCGCCAGCAGCCAAGTGGCTAGCCAGACCTACAATGAGCAGTTCTTC. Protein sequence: CASSQVASQTYNEQFF.

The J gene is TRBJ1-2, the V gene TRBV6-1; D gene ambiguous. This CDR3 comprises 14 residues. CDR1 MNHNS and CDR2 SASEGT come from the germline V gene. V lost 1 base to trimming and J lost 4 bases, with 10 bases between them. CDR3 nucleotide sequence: TGTGCCAGCAGTGAAGGACGACGGATCTATGGCTACACCTTC. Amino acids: CASSEGRRIYGYTF.

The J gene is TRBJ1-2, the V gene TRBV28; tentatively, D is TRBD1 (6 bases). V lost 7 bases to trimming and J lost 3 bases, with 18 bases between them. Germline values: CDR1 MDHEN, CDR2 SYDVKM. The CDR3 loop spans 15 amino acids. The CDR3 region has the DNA TGTGCCAGCACCGTGAGGACAGAATTAGACTATGGCTACACCTTC. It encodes CASTVRTELDYGYTF.

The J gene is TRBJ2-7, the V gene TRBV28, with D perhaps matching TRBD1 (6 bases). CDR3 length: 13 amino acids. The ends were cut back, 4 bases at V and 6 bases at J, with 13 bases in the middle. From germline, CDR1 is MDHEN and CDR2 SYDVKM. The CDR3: CASSYNRASEQYF. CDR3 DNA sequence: TGTGCCAGCAGTTATAACAGGGCAAGCGAGCAGTACTTC.

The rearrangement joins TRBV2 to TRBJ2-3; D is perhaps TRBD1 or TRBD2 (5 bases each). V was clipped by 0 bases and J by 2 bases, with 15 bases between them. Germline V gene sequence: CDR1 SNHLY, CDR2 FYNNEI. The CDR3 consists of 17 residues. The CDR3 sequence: CASSEALSGRITDTQYF. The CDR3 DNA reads TGTGCCAGCAGTGAAGCGCTTTCGGGACGGATCACAGATACGCAGTATTTT.

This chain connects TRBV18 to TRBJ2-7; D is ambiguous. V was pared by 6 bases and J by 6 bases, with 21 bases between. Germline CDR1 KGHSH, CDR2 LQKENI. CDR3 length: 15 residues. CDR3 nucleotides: TGTGCCAGCTCCCCCACTAAGTGGTTTGACGGCGAGCAGTACTTC. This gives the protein CASSPTKWFDGEQYF.

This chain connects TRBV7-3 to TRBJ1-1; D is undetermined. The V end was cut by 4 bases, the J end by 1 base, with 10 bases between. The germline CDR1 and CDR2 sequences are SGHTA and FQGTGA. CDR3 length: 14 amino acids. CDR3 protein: CASSSTGKNTEAFF. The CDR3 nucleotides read TGTGCCAGCAGCTCGACGGGGAAGAACACTGAAGCTTTCTTT.

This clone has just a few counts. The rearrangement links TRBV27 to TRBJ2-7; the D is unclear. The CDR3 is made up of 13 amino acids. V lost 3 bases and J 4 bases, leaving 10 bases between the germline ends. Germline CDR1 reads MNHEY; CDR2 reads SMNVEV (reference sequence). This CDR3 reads CASSFGHQYEQYF. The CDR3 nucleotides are TGTGCCAGCAGTTTTGGGCACCAGTACGAGCAGTACTTC.

CDR3 amino acids: CASSLDRQNNEQFF. The CDR3 DNA sequence: TGCGCCAGCAGCTTGGACAGACAGAACAATGAGCAGTTCTTC. The rearrangement links TRBV5-1 to TRBJ2-1, with TRBD1 as a possible D gene (5 bases). The CDR3 extends over 14 amino acids. The germline gives CDR1 SGHRS, CDR2 YFSETQ. V gave up 0 bases and J gave up 5 bases, with 9 bases separating them.

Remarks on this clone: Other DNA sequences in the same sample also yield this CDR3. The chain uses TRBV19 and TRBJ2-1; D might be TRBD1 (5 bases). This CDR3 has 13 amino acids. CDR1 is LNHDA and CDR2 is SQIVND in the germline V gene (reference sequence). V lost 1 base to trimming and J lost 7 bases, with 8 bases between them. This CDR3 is CASSIGAGNEQFF. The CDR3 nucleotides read TGTGCCAGTAGTATAGGGGCAGGGAATGAGCAGTTCTTC.

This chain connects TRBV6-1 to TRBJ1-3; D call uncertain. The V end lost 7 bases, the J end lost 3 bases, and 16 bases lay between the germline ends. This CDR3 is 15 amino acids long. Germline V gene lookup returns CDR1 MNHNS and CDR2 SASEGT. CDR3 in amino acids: CASTPGGGFGNTIYF. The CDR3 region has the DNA TGTGCCAGCACCCCTGGCGGCGGGTTTGGAAACACCATATATTTT.